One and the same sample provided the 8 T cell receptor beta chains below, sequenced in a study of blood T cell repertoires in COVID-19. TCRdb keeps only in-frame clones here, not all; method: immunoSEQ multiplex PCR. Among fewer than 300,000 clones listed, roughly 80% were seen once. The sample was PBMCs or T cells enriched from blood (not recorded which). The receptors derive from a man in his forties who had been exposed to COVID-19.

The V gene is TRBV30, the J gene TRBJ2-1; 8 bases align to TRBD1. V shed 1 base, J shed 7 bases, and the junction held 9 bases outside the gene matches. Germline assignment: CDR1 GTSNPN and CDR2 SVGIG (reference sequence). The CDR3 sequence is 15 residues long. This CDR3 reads CAWSAGTGRGNEQFF. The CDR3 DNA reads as TGTGCCTGGAGTGCCGGGACAGGCAGGGGGAATGAGCAGTTCTTC.

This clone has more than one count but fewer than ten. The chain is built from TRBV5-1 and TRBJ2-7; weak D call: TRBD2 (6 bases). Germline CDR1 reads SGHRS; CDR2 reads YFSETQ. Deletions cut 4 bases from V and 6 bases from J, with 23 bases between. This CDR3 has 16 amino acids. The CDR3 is CASSPPSAGRSREQYF. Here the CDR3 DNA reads TGCGCCAGCAGCCCCCCTTCGGCGGGAAGGTCCCGCGAGCAGTACTTC. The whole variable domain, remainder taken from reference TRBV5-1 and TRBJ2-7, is KAGVTQTPRYLIKTRGQQVTLSCSPISGHRSVSWYQQTPGQGLQFLFEYFSETQRNKGNFPGRFSGRQFSNSRSEMNVSTLELGDSALYLCASSPPSAGRSREQYFGPGTRLTVT.

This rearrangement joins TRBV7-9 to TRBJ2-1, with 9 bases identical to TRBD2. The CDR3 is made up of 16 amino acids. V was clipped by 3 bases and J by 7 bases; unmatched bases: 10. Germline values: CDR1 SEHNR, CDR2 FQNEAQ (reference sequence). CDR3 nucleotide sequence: TGTGCCAGCAGCTTCACTTGGCGGGAGGGCGGGAATGAGCAGTTCTTC. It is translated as CASSFTWREGGNEQFF.

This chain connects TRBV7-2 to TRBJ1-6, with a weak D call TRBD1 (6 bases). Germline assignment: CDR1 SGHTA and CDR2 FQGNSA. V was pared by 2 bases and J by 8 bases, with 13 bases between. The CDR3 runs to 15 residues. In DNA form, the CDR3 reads TGTGCCAGCAGCTTAAGACAGGCCTTGGATTCACCCCTCCACTTT. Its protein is CASSLRQALDSPLHF. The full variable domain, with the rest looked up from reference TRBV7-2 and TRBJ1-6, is GAGVSQSPSNKVTEKGKDVELRCDPISGHTALYWYRQSLGQGLEFLIYFQGNSAPDKSGLPSDRFSAERTGGSVSTLTIQRTQQEDSAVYLCASSLRQALDSPLHFGNGTRLTVT.

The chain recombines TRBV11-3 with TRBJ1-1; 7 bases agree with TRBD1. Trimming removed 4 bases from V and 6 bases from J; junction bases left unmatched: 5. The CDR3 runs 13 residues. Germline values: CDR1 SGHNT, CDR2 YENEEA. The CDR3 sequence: CASSSDRVPEAFF. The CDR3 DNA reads TGTGCCAGCAGCTCCGACAGGGTACCTGAAGCTTTCTTT.

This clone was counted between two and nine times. CDR3 in DNA: TGTGCCAGCAGGAGAGACAGGGACAATCAGCCCCAGCATTTT. It yields the protein CASRRDRDNQPQHF. V usage is TRBV2 and J usage is TRBJ1-5, with 7 bases matching TRBD1. Unmatched junction bases numbered 5, after V lost 6 bases and J lost 3 bases. This CDR3 spans 14 amino acids. CDR1 and CDR2 (germline): SNHLY, FYNNEI.

CDR3 coding DNA: TGTGCCACCAGCAGATGGCCCTCTGGAAACACCATATATTTT. Encoded protein: CATSRWPSGNTIYF. This sequence joins TRBV15 and TRBJ1-3, with no clear D. The CDR3 consists of 14 residues. V lost 2 bases to trimming and J lost 0 bases, with 5 bases between them. Looked up from germline, CDR1 is LNHNV and CDR2 is YYDKDF (reference sequence).

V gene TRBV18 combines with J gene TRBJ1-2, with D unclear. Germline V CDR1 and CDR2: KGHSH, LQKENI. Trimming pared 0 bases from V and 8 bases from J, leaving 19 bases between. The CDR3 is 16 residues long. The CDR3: CASSPPIAGLNIGYTF. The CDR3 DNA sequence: TGTGCCAGCTCACCACCGATAGCGGGTTTGAATATCGGCTACACCTTC.